The rows below give T cell receptor beta chains drawn from one sample of a study of T-cell memory formation after mild COVID-19. TCRdb reprocessed the 5' RACE reads via MiXCR and lists one record per CDR3 protein. The sample holds hundreds of thousands of distinct CDR3 sequences, approximately 15% seen once. The sequenced material came from PBMCs or a T cell subset sorted from them (not recorded which). Source of these receptors: a man younger than 35 who had mild COVID-19 (a few samples of this study predate the infection). Cell type and time point are not known. Both conserved end residues are part of each CDR3. D genes are given only for firm matches. Not all rows give a size; the values are once, few, many and, for expanded clones, a class.

v_call	d_call	clone_size	j_call	cdr3_aa	cdr3_nt
TRBV29-1	.	.	TRBJ1-4	CSVEGRSGFDEKLFF	TGCAGCGTTGAAGGGCGGAGCGGATTTGATGAAAAACTGTTTTTT
TRBV24-1	TRBD1	.	TRBJ2-5	CATSDGAGGYQETQYF	TGTGCCACCAGTGATGGGGCAGGGGGATACCAAGAGACCCAGTACTTC
TRBV24-1	.	few	TRBJ2-5	CATSDGGGKETQYF	TGTGCCACCAGTGACGGGGGCGGGAAAGAGACCCAGTACTTC
TRBV4-1	TRBD2	.	TRBJ2-2	CASSPAGGYNTGELFF	TGCGCCAGCAGCCCCGCCGGGGGGTATAACACCGGGGAGCTGTTTTTT
TRBV6-2/TRBV6-3	.	.	TRBJ2-1	CASKNLAYNEQFF	TGTGCCAGCAAAAACCTAGCGTACAATGAGCAGTTCTTC
TRBV20-1	.	few	TRBJ1-3	CSAKQRNRNTIYF	TGCAGTGCTAAACAAAGGAACCGAAACACCATATATTTT
TRBV4-3	.	.	TRBJ2-5	CASSQARGAATQYF	TGCGCCAGCAGCCAGGCCCGGGGGGCGGCGACCCAGTACTTC
TRBV7-2	TRBD2	few	TRBJ2-3	CASSPSSGVRSDTQYF	TGTGCCAGCAGCCCTTCTAGCGGGGTGAGATCGGATACGCAGTATTTT
TRBV12-3/TRBV12-4	.	few	TRBJ2-5	CASSSTGKETQYF	TGTGCCAGCAGTTCGACAGGAAAAGAGACCCAGTACTTC
TRBV11-2	.	.	TRBJ2-1	CASSLGDLSWNEQFF	TGTGCCAGCAGCTTGGGCGACCTTTCATGGAATGAGCAGTTCTTC
TRBV7-6	.	many	TRBJ2-5	CASSQDTTGVAQYF	TGTGCCAGCAGCCAAGATACAACGGGGGTGGCCCAGTACTTC
TRBV19	.	many	TRBJ2-2	CASRGTGELFF	TGTGCCAGCCGAGGAACCGGGGAGCTGTTTTTT
TRBV18	TRBD1	.	TRBJ2-3	CASSPSNRGFADTQYF	TGTGCCAGCTCACCATCGAACAGGGGGTTCGCAGATACGCAGTATTTT
TRBV7-8	.	few	TRBJ1-1	CASSLGVLTEAFF	TGTGCCAGCAGCTTGGGGGTACTAACTGAAGCTTTCTTT
TRBV12-3/TRBV12-4	.	few	TRBJ1-2	CASSLGIGIYGYTF	TGTGCCAGCAGTTTAGGCATTGGCATCTATGGCTACACCTTC
TRBV7-3	TRBD2	few	TRBJ2-2	CASSFLVAGSGELFF	TGTGCCAGCAGCTTTTTAGTAGCGGGTTCCGGGGAGCTGTTTTTT
TRBV7-8	TRBD1	.	TRBJ1-2	CASSLGSGTGVYGYTF	TGTGCCAGCAGCCTAGGGTCCGGGACAGGGGTTTATGGCTACACCTTC
TRBV7-2	.	.	TRBJ1-3	CASSLDRSGNTIYF	TGTGCCAGCAGCTTAGATAGATCTGGAAACACCATATATTTT
TRBV5-1	TRBD2	.	TRBJ2-7	CASSRRGGGYEQYF	TGCGCCAGCAGCCGCCGGGGGGGCGGCTACGAGCAGTACTTC
TRBV28	.	.	TRBJ2-1	CASSLWRSSYNERFF	TGTGCCAGCAGTTTATGGAGGAGCTCCTACAATGAGCGGTTCTTC
TRBV27	TRBD1	few	TRBJ1-2	CASSPIGTGGAGYGYTF	TGTGCCAGCAGTCCGATCGGGACAGGGGGGGCTGGATATGGCTACACCTTC
TRBV7-2	.	many	TRBJ1-5	CASSLGVQPQHF	TGTGCCAGCAGCTTAGGGGTACAGCCCCAGCATTTT
TRBV5-1	TRBD1	few	TRBJ2-7	CASSFRGTGSPSYEQYF	TGCGCCAGCAGCTTCCGGGGGACAGGGTCGCCATCGTACGAGCAGTACTTC
TRBV5-1	.	many	TRBJ2-1	CASSLQFF	TGCGCCAGCAGCTTGCAGTTCTTC
TRBV2	.	.	TRBJ2-7	CASRRVTNSYEQYF	TGTGCCAGCAGAAGGGTTACAAACTCCTACGAGCAGTACTTC
TRBV5-1	.	.	TRBJ2-2	CASSLSGSNTGELFF	TGCGCCAGCAGCTTGTCAGGGAGTAACACCGGGGAGCTGTTTTTT
TRBV7-3	TRBD2	.	TRBJ2-3	CASSLMPMTSGAGVAQYF	TGTGCCAGCAGCTTAATGCCGATGACTAGCGGTGCGGGAGTGGCGCAGTATTTT
TRBV7-2	.	few	TRBJ2-7	CASSLVFPSEQYF	TGTGCCAGCAGCTTAGTTTTCCCCTCTGAGCAGTACTTC
TRBV20-1	TRBD2	.	TRBJ2-1	CSAGVAGGRNEQFF	TGCAGTGCCGGAGTAGCGGGGGGGCGGAATGAGCAGTTCTTC
TRBV5-1	.	few	TRBJ1-1	CASSLRGARTEAFF	TGCGCCAGCAGCTTACGGGGCGCGAGGACTGAAGCTTTCTTT
TRBV12-3/TRBV12-4	.	few	TRBJ1-5	CASSLAGTPSNQPQHF	TGTGCCAGCAGTTTGGCCGGGACGCCCAGCAATCAGCCCCAGCATTTT
TRBV24-1	TRBD1	.	TRBJ1-2	CATSDFRGQGGYGYTF	TGTGCCACCAGTGATTTTAGGGGACAGGGAGGCTATGGCTACACCTTC
TRBV18	.	.	TRBJ2-5	CASSPLRGQETQYF	TGTGCCAGCTCACCACTGCGGGGCCAAGAGACCCAGTACTTC
TRBV4-3	.	few	TRBJ2-5	CASSVDRGTQYF	TGCGCCAGCAGCGTGGACAGAGGGACCCAGTACTTC
TRBV20-1	.	few	TRBJ1-2	CSAPGQRSGYTF	TGCAGTGCCCCGGGACAAAGAAGTGGCTACACCTTC
TRBV5-1	TRBD1	few	TRBJ2-5	CASSRAGTGVVETQYF	TGCGCCAGCAGCAGAGCCGGGACAGGGGTTGTCGAGACCCAGTACTTC
TRBV7-7	.	few	TRBJ2-7	CASSLYEQYF	TGTGCCAGCAGTCTGTACGAGCAGTACTTC
TRBV5-5	TRBD1	.	TRBJ2-7	CASSLNRGVGYEQYF	TGTGCCAGCAGCTTGAACAGGGGAGTTGGGTACGAGCAGTACTTC
TRBV5-1	TRBD1	few	TRBJ2-3	CASSLQPGQGADTQYF	TGCGCCAGCAGCTTACAGCCGGGACAGGGGGCAGATACGCAGTATTTT
TRBV11-2	.	once	TRBJ2-4	CASSSPTSRGNIQYF	TGTGCCAGCAGCTCGCCAACTAGCAGAGGGAACATTCAGTACTTC
TRBV12-5	.	few	TRBJ2-2	CASGFLETENTGELFF	TGTGCTAGTGGTTTCCTAGAGACAGAGAACACCGGGGAGCTGTTTTTT
TRBV12-3/TRBV12-4	.	.	TRBJ1-4	CASSLGGYGKLFF	TGTGCCAGCAGTTTGGGGGGATATGGAAAACTGTTTTTT
TRBV11-2	.	.	TRBJ2-7	CASSLAGLEQYF	TGTGCCAGCAGCTTAGCCGGGCTCGAGCAGTACTTC
TRBV5-1	.	many	TRBJ2-1	CASRDRPSYNEQFF	TGCGCCAGCAGGGATAGACCTTCCTACAATGAGCAGTTCTTC
TRBV5-1	.	many	TRBJ2-2	CASSLGWNTGELFF	TGCGCCAGCAGCCTAGGATGGAACACCGGGGAGCTGTTTTTT
TRBV20-1	.	.	TRBJ1-6	CSARKDSFNSPLHF	TGCAGTGCTAGGAAGGACAGTTTTAATTCACCCCTCCACTTT
TRBV20-1	.	.	TRBJ2-5	CSASRVQETQYF	TGCAGTGCTAGCAGGGTCCAAGAGACCCAGTACTTC
TRBV4-1	TRBD1	.	TRBJ1-1	CASSQSRTGGNTEAFF	TGCGCCAGCAGCCAATCCCGGACAGGAGGGAACACTGAAGCTTTCTTT